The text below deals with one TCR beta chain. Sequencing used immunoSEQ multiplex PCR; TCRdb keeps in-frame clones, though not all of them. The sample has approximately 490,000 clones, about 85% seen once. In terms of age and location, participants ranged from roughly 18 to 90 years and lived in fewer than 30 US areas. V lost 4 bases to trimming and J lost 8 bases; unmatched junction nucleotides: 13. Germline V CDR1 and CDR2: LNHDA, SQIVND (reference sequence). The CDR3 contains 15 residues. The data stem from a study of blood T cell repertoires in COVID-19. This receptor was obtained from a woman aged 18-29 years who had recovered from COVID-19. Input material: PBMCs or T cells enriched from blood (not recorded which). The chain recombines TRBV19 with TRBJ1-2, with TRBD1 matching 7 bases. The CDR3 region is CASSSRQGSGRGYTF. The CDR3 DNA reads TGTGCCAGTAGTAGCCGACAGGGATCGGGACGCGGCTACACCTTC.